The present entry profiles one TCR beta chain with its context. Its cognate antigen has yet to be identified. One junction end disagrees with the germline gene, perhaps due to a read error. This entry is derived from a study of tumor-infiltrating lymphocytes in glioblastoma multiforme (dated by TCRdb to between 2016 and 2019). For context, the study as a whole: To find out whether intratumoral genomic heterogeneity fosters TIL diversity, the study jointly investigated somatic mutations, TIL diversity and immune response activity. The full study reports these points: RNA-based TCR sequencing may distort clone frequencies because T cells carry unequal numbers of TCR transcripts. Generalizability is limited because the TCR and somatic mutation analysis included only one glioblastoma patient. T cells were not sorted into functional subsets, and such sorting was noted by the authors as a future improvement.

Total RNA was isolated from peripheral blood mononuclear cells with TRIzol reagent and was purified using the RNeasy kit. OD 260/280 ratios above 1.9 and RNA integrity numbers above 6.5 were observed for all RNA. CDR1 and CDR2, per the germline V gene (reference sequence), are DFQATT and SNEGSKA. The CDR3 spans 16 residues, from the cysteine through the phenylalanine. Only the CDR3 region is kept as DNA, spanning 48 bases read in frame from base 1. A modified ARM-PCR protocol with multiple V-beta primers and a C-beta primer was used to build TCRB libraries from RNA via three nested multiplex PCR rounds. ProtoScript II Reverse Transcriptase and a C-beta primer were used to synthesize TCRB-specific cDNA from 0.4 to 0.65 ug total RNA. No unique molecular identifiers were described for the TCRB libraries. In the third PCR, barcodes and adapters were added over about 25 cycles with Deep VentR (exo-) polymerase, after which 250-500 bp bands were gel purified. TCRB libraries were sequenced with 250 bp paired-end reads on an Illumina HiSeq 2500. The study's processing was this. Reads were cleaned with Trimmomatic, merged with FLASH, assigned V, D and J segments with MiGEC, and analyzed with VDJtools. Repertoire diversity was measured using the Shannon-Wiener diversity index, which was calculated with VDJtools. TCRdb reanalyzed the raw reads on its own, using fastp at Q25 for trimming and MiXCR for clone calling, and kept in-frame beta chains. A single entry per CDR3 protein holds the most common genes and DNA from its merged rows. The V and J calls reflect TCRdb's pipeline rather than the authors' work. The sample yields 15,000 to 20,000 distinct CDR3 sequences; 65% to 80% were counted once. Around 19% of the sample rests with the top ten.

The receptor comes from a male donor with glioblastoma. Sequencing was performed on peripheral blood. The chain uses TRBV20-1 and TRBJ2-3; 7 bases in the middle match TRBD2. The DNA sequence is given as TGCGGTGCTAGAGTAACAAGCGGGAAGGCGGTAGATACGCAGTATTTT. It translates to CGARVTSGKAVDTQYF.